This T cell receptor (beta chain) was observed in a study of technical replicates of blood from several donors. This clone was detected only once. In germline, CDR1 is MRHNA, CDR2 SNTAGT. The ends lost 6 bases at V and 7 bases at J; junction bases unmatched: 7. The CDR3 has 13 residues. TCRdb's table, derived via immunoSEQ multiplex PCR, lists solely in-frame clones and lacks some. Among about 83,000 clones listed, more than 90% were seen once. This TCR was sampled from a human donor in good health. V is TRBV6-4 and J is TRBJ1-2, with 8 bases aligning to TRBD1. The source material was T cells isolated from PBMCs. The CDR3 sequence is CASRPTGVGGYTF. DNA of the CDR3: TGTGCCAGCAGGCCGACAGGGGTTGGTGGCTACACCTTC.